What follows describes a single T cell receptor beta chain. Its specificity is not known. The data are from a study of CD8 T cells in ankylosing spondylitis. Whole-study results and caveats: One TCR beta motif, made up of eight or nine highly homologous variants, appeared characteristic of ankylosing spondylitis blood.

Trimming shortened V by 0 bases and J by 5 bases, and 13 bases separated the two germline ends. The CDR3 consists of 15 residues. The V gene's germline CDR1 is LGHNA and CDR2 YSLEER. TCRdb redid the calling of the 5' RACE reads with MiXCR, one entry per CDR3 protein. Of around 300,000 distinct CDR3 sequences detected, roughly 20% appear once; the ten largest clones hold approximately 3.7%. The V call is TRBV4-3, the J call TRBJ1-2; no definite D call. This clonotype originated in a female donor with ankylosing spondylitis or in good health (not recorded which). Input material: blood, either unsorted or a sorted T cell fraction (not recorded which). CDR3 DNA: TGCGCCAGCAGCCAAGATCTACTCGCGTTGTATGGCTACACCTTC. Residues: CASSQDLLALYGYTF.